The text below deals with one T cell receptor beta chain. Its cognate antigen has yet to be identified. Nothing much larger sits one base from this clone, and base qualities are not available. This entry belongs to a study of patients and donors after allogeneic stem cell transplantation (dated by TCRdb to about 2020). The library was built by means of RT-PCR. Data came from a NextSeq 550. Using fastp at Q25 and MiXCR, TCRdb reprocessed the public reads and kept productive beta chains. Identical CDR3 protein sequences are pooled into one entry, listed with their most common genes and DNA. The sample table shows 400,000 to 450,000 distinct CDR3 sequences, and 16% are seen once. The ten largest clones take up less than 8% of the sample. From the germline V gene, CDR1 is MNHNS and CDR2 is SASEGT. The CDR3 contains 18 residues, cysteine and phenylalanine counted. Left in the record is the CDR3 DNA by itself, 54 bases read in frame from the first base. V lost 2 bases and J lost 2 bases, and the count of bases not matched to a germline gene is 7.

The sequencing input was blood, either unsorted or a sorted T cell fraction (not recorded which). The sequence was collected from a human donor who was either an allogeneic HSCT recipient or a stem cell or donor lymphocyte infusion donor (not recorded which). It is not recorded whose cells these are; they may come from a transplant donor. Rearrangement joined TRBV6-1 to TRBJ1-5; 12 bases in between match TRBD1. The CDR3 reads CASSERPGQGAGNQPQHF. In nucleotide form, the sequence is TGTGCCAGCAGTGAACGGCCGGGACAGGGGGCAGGCAATCAGCCCCAGCATTTT.